This TCR beta chain was recovered during a study of cytomegalovirus exposure and HLA in healthy donors. Study outcomes and limitations: A highly shared variant cluster was judged a likely technical artifact.

This CDR3 is built from 12 residues. Germline loops: CDR1 SGHDT, CDR2 YYEEEE. The germline V and J ends were trimmed by 4 bases and 5 bases, with 6 bases remaining between them. Primers included in the PCR were 60 Vbeta and 13 Jbeta primers. Under the authors' procedure: About 10 million shared chains were among some 80 million unique TCR beta chains counted in a later analysis. The data were produced by immunoSEQ multiplex PCR, yet TCRdb's version contains in-frame clones alone and is incomplete. The D gene and trimming were derived from the DNA, and the V and J assignments and clone size from that table. The sample totals some 110,000 clones. Comments on this clone: Antigen unknown.

The chain recombines TRBV5-6 with TRBJ2-2; D is unclear. Sequences were obtained from PBMCs. The TCR sequence derives from a man aged 35 to 55 in good health and CMV-seronegative. The DNA for the CDR3 is TGTGCCAGCAGCCCAGGTACCGGGGAGCTGTTTTTT. Residues: CASSPGTGELFF. Full variable domain (missing parts from reference TRBV5-6 and TRBJ2-2): DAGVTQSPTHLIKTRGQQVTLRCSPKSGHDTVSWYQQALGQGPQFIFQYYEEEERQRGNFPDRFSGHQFPNYSSELNVNALLLGDSALYLCASSPGTGELFFGEGSRLTVL.